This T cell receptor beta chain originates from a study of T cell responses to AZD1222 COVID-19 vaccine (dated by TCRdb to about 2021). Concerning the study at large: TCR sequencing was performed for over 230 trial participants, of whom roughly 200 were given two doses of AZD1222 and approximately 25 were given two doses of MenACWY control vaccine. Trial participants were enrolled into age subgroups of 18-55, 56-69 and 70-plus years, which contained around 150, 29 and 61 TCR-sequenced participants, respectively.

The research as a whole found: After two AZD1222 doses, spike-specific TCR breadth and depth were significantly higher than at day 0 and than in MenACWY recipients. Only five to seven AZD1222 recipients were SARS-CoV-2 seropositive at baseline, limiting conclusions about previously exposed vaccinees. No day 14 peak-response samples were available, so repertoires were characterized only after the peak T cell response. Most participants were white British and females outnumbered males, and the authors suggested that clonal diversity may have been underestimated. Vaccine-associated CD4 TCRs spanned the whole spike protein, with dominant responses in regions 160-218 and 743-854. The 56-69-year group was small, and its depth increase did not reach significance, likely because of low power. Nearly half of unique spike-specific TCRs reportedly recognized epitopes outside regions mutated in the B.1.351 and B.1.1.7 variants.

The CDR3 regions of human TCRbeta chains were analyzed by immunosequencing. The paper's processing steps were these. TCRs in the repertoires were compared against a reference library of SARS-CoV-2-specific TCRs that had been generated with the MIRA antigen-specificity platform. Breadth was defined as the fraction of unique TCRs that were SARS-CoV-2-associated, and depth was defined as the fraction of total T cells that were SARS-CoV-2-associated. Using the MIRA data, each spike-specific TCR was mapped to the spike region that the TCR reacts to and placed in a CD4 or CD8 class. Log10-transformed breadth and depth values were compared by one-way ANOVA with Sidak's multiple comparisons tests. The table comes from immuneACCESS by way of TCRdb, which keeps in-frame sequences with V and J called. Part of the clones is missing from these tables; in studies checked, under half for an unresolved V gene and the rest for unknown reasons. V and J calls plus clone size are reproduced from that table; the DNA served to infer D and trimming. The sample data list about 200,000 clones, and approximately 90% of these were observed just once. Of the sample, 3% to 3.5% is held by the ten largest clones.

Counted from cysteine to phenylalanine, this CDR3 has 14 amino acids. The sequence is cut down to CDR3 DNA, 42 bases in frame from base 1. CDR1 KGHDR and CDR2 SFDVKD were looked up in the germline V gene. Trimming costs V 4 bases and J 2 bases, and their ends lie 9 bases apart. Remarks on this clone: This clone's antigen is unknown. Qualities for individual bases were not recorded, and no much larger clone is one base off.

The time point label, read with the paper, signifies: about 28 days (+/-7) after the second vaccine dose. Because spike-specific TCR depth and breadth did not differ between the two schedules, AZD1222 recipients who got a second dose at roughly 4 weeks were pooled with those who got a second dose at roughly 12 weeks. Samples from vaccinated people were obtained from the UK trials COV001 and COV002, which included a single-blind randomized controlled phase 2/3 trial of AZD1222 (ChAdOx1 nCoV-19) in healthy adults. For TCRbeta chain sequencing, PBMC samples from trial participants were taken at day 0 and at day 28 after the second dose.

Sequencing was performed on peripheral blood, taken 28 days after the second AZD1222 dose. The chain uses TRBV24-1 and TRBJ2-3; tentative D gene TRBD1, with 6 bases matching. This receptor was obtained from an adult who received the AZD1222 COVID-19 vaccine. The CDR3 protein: CATSDRGTTDTQYF. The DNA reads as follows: TGTGCCACCAGTGACAGGGGAACCACAGATACGCAGTATTTT.